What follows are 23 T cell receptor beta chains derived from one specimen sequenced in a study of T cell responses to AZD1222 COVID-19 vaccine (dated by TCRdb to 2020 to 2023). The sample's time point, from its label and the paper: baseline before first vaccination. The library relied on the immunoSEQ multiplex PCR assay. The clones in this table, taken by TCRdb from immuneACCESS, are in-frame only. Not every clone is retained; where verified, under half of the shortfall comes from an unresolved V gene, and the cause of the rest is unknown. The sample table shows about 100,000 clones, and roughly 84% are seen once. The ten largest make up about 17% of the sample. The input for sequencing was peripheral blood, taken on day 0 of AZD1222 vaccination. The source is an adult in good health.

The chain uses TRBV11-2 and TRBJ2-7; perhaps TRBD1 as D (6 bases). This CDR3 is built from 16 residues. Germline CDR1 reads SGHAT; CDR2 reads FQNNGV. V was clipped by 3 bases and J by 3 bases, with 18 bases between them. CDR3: CASSFRGAPPDYEQYF. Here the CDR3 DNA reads TGTGCCAGCAGCTTCAGGGGCGCACCCCCCGACTACGAGCAGTACTTC.

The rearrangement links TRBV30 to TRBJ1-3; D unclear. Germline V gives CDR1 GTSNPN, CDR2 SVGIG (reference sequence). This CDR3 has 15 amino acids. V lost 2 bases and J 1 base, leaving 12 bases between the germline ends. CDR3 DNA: TGTGCCTGGAGTCGTCTGGGTGCGTCTGGAAACACCATATATTTT. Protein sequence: CAWSRLGASGNTIYF. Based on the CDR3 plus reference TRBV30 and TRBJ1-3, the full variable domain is SQTIHQWPATLVQPVGSPLSLECTVEGTSNPNLYWYRQAAGRGLQLLFYSVGIGQISSEVPQNLSASRPQDRQFILSSKKLLLSDSGFYLCAWSRLGASGNTIYFGEGSWLTVV.

CDR3 in DNA: TGTGCCAGCTCAATGGGGTCTAACTATGGCTACACCTTC. Translated: CASSMGSNYGYTF. V usage is TRBV18 and J usage is TRBJ1-2; D gene uncertain. The CDR3 runs to 13 residues. The ends were cut back, 5 bases at V and 0 bases at J, with 7 bases in the middle. In germline, CDR1 is KGHSH, CDR2 LQKENI.

In DNA, the CDR3 is TGTGCCAGTAGTAAAGCGGGCAGGGCCTCTACCTACGAGCAGTACTTC. The encoded protein is CASSKAGRASTYEQYF. V usage is TRBV19 and J usage is TRBJ2-7; tentative D call: TRBD2 (6 bases). Germline loops: CDR1 LNHDA, CDR2 SQIVND (reference sequence). V was pared by 4 bases and J by 2 bases, with 18 bases between. The CDR3 totals 16 residues.

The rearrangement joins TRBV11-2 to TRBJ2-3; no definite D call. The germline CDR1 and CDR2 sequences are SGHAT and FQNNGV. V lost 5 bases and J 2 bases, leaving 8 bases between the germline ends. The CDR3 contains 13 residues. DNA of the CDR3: TGTGCCAGCAGCACGGTCAACACAGATACGCAGTATTTT. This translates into CASSTVNTDTQYF.

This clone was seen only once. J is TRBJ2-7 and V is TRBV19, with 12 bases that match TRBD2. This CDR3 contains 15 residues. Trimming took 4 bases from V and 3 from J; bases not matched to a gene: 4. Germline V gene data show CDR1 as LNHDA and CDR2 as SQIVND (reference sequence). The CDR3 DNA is TGTGCCAGTAGTACTGGACTAGCGGGGTACTACGAGCAGTACTTC. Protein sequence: CASSTGLAGYYEQYF.

Written as DNA, the CDR3 is TGCAGCGTTCACAGGGACGGGGAGACCCAGTACTTC. Translated: CSVHRDGETQYF. The chain recombines TRBV29-1 with TRBJ2-5; weak D call: TRBD1 (6 bases). Looked up from germline, CDR1 is SQVTM and CDR2 is ANQGSEA. V was pared by 5 bases and J by 5 bases, with 12 bases between. The length of the CDR3 is 12 residues.

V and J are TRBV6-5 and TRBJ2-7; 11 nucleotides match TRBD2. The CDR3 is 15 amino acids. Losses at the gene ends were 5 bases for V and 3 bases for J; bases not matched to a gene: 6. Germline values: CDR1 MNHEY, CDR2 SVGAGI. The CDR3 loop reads CASSQGLAVIYEQYF. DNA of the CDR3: TGTGCCAGCAGTCAGGGACTAGCGGTGATCTACGAGCAGTACTTC.

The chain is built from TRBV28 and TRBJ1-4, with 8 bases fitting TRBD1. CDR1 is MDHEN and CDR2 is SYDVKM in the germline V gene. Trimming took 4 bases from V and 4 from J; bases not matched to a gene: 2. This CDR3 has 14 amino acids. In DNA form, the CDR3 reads TGTGCCAGCAGTTGGGACAGGTTTAATGAAAAACTGTTTTTT. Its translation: CASSWDRFNEKLFF.

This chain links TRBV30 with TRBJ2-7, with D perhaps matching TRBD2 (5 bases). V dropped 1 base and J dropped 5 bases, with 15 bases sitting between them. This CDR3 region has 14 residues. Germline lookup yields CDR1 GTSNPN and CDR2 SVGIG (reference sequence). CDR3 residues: CAWSGWEPPHEQYF. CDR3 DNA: TGTGCCTGGAGTGGGTGGGAGCCCCCTCACGAGCAGTACTTC.

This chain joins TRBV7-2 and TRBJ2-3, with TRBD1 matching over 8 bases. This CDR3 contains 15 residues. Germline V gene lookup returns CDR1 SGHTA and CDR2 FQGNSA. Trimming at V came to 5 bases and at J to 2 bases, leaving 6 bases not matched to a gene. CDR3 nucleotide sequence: TGTGCCAGCAGCATAAGGACAGGGCACACAGATACGCAGTATTTT. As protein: CASSIRTGHTDTQYF.

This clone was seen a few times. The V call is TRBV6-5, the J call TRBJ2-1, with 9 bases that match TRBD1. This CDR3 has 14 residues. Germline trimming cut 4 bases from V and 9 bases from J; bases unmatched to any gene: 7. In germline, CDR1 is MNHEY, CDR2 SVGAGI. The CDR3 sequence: CASSWDRAIVEQFF. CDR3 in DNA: TGTGCCAGCAGTTGGGACAGGGCTATTGTTGAGCAGTTCTTC.

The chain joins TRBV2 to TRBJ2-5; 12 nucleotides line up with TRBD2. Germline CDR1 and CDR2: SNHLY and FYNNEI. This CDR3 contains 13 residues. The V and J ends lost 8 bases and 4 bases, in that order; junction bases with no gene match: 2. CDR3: CASVGLAGETQYF. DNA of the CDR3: TGTGCCAGCGTGGGACTAGCGGGAGAGACCCAGTACTTC. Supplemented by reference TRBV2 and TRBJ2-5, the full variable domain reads EPEVTQTPSHQVTQMGQEVILRCVPISNHLYFYWYRQILGQKVEFLVSFYNNEISEKSEIFDDQFSVERPDGSNFTLKIRSTKLEDSAMYFCASVGLAGETQYFGPGTRLLVL.

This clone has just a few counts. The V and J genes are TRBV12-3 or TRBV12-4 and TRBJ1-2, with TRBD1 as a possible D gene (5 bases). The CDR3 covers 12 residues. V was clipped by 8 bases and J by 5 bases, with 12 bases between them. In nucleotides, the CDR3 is TGTGCCAGCTACGGGGGTGATTATGGCTACACCTTC. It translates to CASYGGDYGYTF.

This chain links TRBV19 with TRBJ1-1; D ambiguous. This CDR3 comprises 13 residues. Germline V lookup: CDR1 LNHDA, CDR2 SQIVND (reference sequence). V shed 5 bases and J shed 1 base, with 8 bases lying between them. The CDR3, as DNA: TGTGCCAGTAGTTCGACGGAGAACACTGAAGCTTTCTTT. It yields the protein CASSSTENTEAFF.

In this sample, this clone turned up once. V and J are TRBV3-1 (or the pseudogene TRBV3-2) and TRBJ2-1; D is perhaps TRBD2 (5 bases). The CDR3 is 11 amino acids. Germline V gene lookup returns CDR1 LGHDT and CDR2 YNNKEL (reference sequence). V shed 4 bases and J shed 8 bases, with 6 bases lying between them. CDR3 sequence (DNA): TGTGCCAGCAGCCGAGGGTATGAGCAGTTCTTC. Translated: CASSRGYEQFF.

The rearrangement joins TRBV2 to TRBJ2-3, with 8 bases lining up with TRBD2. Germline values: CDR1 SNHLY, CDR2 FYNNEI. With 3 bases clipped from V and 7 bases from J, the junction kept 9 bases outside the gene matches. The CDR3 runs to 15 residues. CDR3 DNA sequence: TGTGCCAGCAGTGACCCACTAGCGGACCCCCATACGCAGTATTTT. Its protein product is CASSDPLADPHTQYF. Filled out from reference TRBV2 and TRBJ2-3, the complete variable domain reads EPEVTQTPSHQVTQMGQEVILRCVPISNHLYFYWYRQILGQKVEFLVSFYNNEISEKSEIFDDQFSVERPDGSNFTLKIRSTKLEDSAMYFCASSDPLADPHTQYFGPGTRLTVL.

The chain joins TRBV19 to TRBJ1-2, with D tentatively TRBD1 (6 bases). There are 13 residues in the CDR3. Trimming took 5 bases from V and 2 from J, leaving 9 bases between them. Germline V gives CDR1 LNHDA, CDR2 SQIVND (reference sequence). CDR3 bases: TGTGCCAGTAGTTTTCAGGGGAACTATGGCTACACCTTC. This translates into CASSFQGNYGYTF.

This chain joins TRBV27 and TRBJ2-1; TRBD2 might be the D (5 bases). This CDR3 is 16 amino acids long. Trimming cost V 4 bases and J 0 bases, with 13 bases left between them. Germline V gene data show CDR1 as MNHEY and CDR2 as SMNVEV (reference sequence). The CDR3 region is CASSYFVGSSYNEQFF. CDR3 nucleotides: TGTGCCAGCAGTTATTTTGTGGGGAGCTCCTACAATGAGCAGTTCTTC.

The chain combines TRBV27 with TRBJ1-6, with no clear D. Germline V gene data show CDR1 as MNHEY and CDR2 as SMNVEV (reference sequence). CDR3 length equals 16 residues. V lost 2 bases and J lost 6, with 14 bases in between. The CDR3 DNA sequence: TGTGCCAGCAGTTTACAAGGGATGGAACGTAATTCACCCCTCCACTTT. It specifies CASSLQGMERNSPLHF.

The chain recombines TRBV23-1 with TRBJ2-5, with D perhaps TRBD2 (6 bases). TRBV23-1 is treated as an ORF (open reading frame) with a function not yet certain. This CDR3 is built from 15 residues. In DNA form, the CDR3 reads TGCGCGCCCCGGCGAGAGGCGGGACTGGAAGAGACCCAGTACTTC. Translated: CAPRREAGLEETQYF.

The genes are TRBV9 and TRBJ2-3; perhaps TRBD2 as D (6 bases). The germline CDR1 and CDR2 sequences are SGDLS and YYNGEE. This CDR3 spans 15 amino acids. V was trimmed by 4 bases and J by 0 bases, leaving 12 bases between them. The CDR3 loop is CASSTRDSSTDTQYF. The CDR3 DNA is TGTGCCAGCAGCACCCGGGACTCGAGCACAGATACGCAGTATTTT.

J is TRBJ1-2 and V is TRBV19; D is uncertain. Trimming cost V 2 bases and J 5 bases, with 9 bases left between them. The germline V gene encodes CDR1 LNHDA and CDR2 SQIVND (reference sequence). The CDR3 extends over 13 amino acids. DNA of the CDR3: TGTGCCAGTAGTATATCCAGAGAGTATGGCTACACCTTC. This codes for CASSISREYGYTF.